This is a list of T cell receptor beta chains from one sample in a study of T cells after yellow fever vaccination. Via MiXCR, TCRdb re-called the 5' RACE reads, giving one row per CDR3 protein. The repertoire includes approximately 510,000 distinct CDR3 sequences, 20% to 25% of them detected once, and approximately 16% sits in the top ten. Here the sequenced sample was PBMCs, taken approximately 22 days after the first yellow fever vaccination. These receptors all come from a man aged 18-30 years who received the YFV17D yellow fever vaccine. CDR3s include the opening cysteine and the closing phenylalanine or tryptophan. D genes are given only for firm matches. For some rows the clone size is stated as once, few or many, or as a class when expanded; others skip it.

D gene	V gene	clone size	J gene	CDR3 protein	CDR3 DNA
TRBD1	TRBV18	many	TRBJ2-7	CASSPGTGFYEQYF	TGTGCCAGCAGCCCCGGGACAGGGTTCTACGAGCAGTACTTC
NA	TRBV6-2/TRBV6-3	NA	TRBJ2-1	CASSPEGGDSYNEQFF	TGTGCCAGCAGCCCCGAGGGCGGTGACTCCTACAATGAGCAGTTCTTC
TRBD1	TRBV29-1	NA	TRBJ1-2	CSCRDRVFGYTF	TGCAGCTGCCGGGACAGGGTCTTTGGCTACACCTTC
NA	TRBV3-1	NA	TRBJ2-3	CASSLRRDLGTDTQYF	TGTGCCAGCAGCCTACGCCGGGACTTAGGCACAGATACGCAGTATTTT
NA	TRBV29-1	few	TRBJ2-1	CSVRGSSYNEQFF	TGCAGCGTCCGGGGGAGCTCCTACAATGAGCAGTTCTTC
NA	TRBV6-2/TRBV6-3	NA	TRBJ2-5	CASSLPQGQKHQETQYF	TGTGCCAGCAGTCTTCCCCAGGGACAAAAGCACCAAGAGACCCAGTACTTC
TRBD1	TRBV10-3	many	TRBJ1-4	CAISTRPGQGIEKLFF	TGTGCCATCAGCACCCGACCGGGACAGGGGATAGAAAAACTGTTTTTT
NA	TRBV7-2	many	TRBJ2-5	CASSPGGGETQYF	TGTGCCAGCAGCCCAGGGGGGGGAGAGACCCAGTACTTC
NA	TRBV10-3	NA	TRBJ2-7	CATGVQASYEQYF	TGTGCCACCGGCGTCCAGGCTTCCTACGAGCAGTACTTC
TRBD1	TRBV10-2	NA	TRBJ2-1	CASSERRTGGYNEQFF	TGCGCCAGCAGTGAACGAAGGACAGGGGGCTACAATGAGCAGTTCTTC
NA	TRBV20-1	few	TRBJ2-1	CSASGDLYNEQFF	TGCAGTGCGTCGGGGGACCTTTACAATGAGCAGTTCTTC
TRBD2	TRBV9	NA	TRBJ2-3	CASSVLAGATDTQYF	TGTGCCAGCAGCGTTTTAGCGGGGGCGACAGATACGCAGTATTTT
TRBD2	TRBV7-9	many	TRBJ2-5	CASSLAGGETQYF	TGTGCCAGCAGCTTAGCCGGGGGGGAGACCCAGTACTTC
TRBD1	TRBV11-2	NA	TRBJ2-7	CASTKIPGQWSYEQYF	TGTGCCAGCACCAAGATACCGGGACAGTGGTCCTACGAGCAGTACTTC
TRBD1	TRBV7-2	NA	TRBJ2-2	CASSLGSGQGEGELFF	TGTGCCAGCAGCTTAGGATCTGGACAGGGGGAAGGGGAGCTGTTTTTT
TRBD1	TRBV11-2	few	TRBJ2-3	CASSLGDRVADTQYF	TGTGCCAGCAGCTTAGGGGACAGGGTTGCAGATACGCAGTATTTT
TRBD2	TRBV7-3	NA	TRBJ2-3	CASSFVSRGDLDTQYF	TGTGCCAGCAGCTTTGTCTCGCGGGGGGATTTGGATACGCAGTATTTT
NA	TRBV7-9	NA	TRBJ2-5	CASSLTGQGETQYF	TGTGCCAGCAGCTTAACGGGGCAGGGTGAGACCCAGTACTTC
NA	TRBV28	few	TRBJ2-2	CASSLLGVGTGELFF	TGTGCCAGCAGTTTACTAGGGGTCGGGACCGGGGAGCTGTTTTTT
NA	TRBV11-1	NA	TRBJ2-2	CASSLGWAGSTLAGELFF	TGTGCCAGCAGCTTAGGCTGGGCAGGGAGTACTTTGGCCGGGGAGCTGTTTTTT
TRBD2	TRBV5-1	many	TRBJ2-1	CASSLLAGGYNEQFF	TGTGCCAGCAGCCTACTAGCGGGGGGCTACAATGAGCAGTTCTTC
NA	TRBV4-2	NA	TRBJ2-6	CASSHLLRIGGSGANVLTF	TGTGCCAGCAGCCACCTACTAAGGATCGGGGGCTCTGGGGCCAACGTCCTGACTTTC
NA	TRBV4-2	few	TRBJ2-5	CASSQDYRQDQETQYF	TGTGCCAGCAGCCAAGACTATAGACAGGACCAAGAGACCCAGTACTTC
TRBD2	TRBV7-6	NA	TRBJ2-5	CASSMSGGAETQYF	TGTGCCAGCAGTATGAGCGGGGGGGCGGAGACCCAGTACTTC
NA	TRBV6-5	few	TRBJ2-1	CASSSETMYNEQFF	TGTGCCAGCAGTTCCGAGACAATGTACAATGAGCAGTTCTTC
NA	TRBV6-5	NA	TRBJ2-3	CASSYGQGGDTQYF	TGTGCCAGCAGTTACGGGCAGGGTGGAGATACGCAGTATTTT
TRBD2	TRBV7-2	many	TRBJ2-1	CASSFLAGAYNEQFF	TGTGCCAGCAGCTTCCTAGCGGGGGCTTACAATGAGCAGTTCTTC
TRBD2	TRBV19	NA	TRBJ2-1	CASKKGGVMYNEQFF	TGTGCCAGTAAAAAGGGAGGGGTCATGTACAATGAGCAGTTCTTC
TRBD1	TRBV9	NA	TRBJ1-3	CASSAGGTGNGYTIYF	TGTGCCAGCAGCGCCGGTGGGACAGGGAACGGATACACCATATATTTT
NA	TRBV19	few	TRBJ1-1	CASSDVLRTEAFF	TGTGCCAGTAGTGATGTCCTGAGAACTGAAGCTTTCTTT
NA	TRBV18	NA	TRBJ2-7	CASLGSTPDGEQYF	TGTGCCAGCTTGGGCTCTACGCCGGACGGCGAGCAGTACTTC
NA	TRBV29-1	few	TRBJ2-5	CSVGGDTHQETQYF	TGCAGCGTTGGCGGGGACACCCACCAAGAGACCCAGTACTTC
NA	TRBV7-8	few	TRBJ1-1	CASSSRRGDEAFF	TGTGCCAGCAGCTCCCGGAGGGGTGATGAAGCTTTCTTT
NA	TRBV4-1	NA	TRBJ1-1	CASSRRGVMNTEAFF	TGCGCCAGCAGCCGACGGGGAGTTATGAACACTGAAGCTTTCTTT
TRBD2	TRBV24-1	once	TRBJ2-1	CATRGGLAVEQFF	TGTGCCACCAGGGGAGGACTAGCGGTAGAGCAGTTCTTC
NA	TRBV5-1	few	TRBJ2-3	CASSLDREGQYF	TGCGCCAGCAGCTTGGATCGAGAGGGGCAGTATTTT
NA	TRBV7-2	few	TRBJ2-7	CASSLAAMDEQYF	TGTGCCAGCAGCTTAGCAGCGATGGACGAGCAGTACTTC
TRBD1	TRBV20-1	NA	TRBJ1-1	CSAPDQGQGGTEAFF	TGCAGTGCCCCCGACCAGGGACAGGGAGGAACTGAAGCTTTCTTT
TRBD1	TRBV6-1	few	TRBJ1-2	CASSKRGQGVSGDGYTF	TGTGCCAGCAGTAAAAGGGGACAGGGGGTTTCGGGCGATGGCTACACCTTC
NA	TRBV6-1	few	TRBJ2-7	CASSPGYELLYEQYF	TGTGCCAGCAGTCCTGGTTACGAGCTGCTCTACGAGCAGTACTTC
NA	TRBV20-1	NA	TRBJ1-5	CSASPGTGENQPQHF	TGCAGTGCTAGCCCCGGGACGGGAGAGAATCAGCCCCAGCATTTT
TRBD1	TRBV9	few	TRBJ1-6	CASSFGQGRGGSPLHF	TGTGCCAGCAGCTTCGGACAGGGGAGGGGTGGATCACCCCTCCACTTT
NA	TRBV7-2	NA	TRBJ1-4	CASSLRGQGEKLFF	TGTGCCAGCAGCCTCCGGGGGCAGGGTGAAAAACTGTTTTTT
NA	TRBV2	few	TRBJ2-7	CASNPGRRSSYEQYF	TGTGCCAGCAACCCGGGACGCAGGAGCTCCTACGAGCAGTACTTC
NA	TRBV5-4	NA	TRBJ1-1	CASSSNDRKTWAFF	TGTGCCAGCAGCTCTAATGACAGGAAAACTTGGGCTTTCTTT
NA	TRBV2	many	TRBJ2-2	CASSADTGELFF	TGTGCCAGCAGTGCAGACACCGGGGAGCTGTTTTTT
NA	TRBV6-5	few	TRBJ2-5	CASSYWVNGETQYF	TGTGCCAGCAGTTACTGGGTGAATGGGGAGACCCAGTACTTC
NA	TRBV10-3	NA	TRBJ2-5	CAIRGREGEETQYF	TGTGCCATCAGGGGCAGGGAAGGTGAAGAGACCCAGTACTTC
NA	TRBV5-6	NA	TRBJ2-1	CASSSNPPRSYNEQFF	TGTGCCAGCAGCTCGAACCCCCCCAGGTCCTACAATGAGCAGTTCTTC
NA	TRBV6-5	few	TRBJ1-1	CASSRRRDEAFF	TGTGCCAGCAGCAGAAGACGGGATGAAGCTTTCTTT
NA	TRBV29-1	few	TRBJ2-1	CSGQLPSSYNEQFF	TGCAGCGGACAGTTACCAAGCTCCTACAATGAGCAGTTCTTC
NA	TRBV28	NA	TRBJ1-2	CASTDTEYYGYTF	TGTGCCAGCACCGACACGGAGTACTATGGCTACACCTTC
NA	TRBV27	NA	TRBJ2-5	CASSLSQGPPETQYF	TGTGCCAGCAGTTTATCTCAGGGGCCACCAGAGACCCAGTACTTC
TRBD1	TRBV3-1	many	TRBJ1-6	CASSQLGTGGNSPLHF	TGTGCCAGCAGCCAGCTTGGGACAGGGGGTAATTCACCCCTCCACTTT
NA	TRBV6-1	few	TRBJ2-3	CASSLPPRGLDTDTQYF	TGTGCCAGCAGTCTGCCCCCCAGGGGCTTAGACACAGATACGCAGTATTTT